The 12 T cell receptor beta chains below come from one sample, sequenced in a study of beta chain features in type 1 diabetes. No antigen has been assigned to these receptors. General observations from the study: Type 1 diabetes patients had moderately but significantly shorter TCRB CDR3s in all four CD4+ subsets.

Expressed TCRB transcripts were sequenced after all isolated RNA was converted to cDNA. TCRdb keeps only in-frame clones here, not all; method: immunoSEQ multiplex PCR. The sample has around 280,000 clones, 15% seen once; the top ten hold approximately 0.015%. Sequencing was performed on naive CD4+ T cells from blood. The receptors stem from a man aged 18 to 29 with type 1 diabetes.

This clone was found a few times. The chain combines TRBV7-8 with TRBJ2-5; D ambiguous. The germline V gene encodes CDR1 SGHVS and CDR2 FQNEAQ. This CDR3 comprises 11 residues. The V end was cut by 1 base, the J end by 10 bases, with 7 bases between. The DNA for the CDR3 is TGTGCCAGCAGCTTAGGTAGCCTCCAGTACTTC. It is translated as CASSLGSLQYF.

The chain has TRBV10-3 and TRBJ2-1, with 9 bases fitting TRBD2. Germline assignment: CDR1 ENHRY and CDR2 SYGVKD. This CDR3 is 17 amino acids long. V lost 0 bases, J lost 0 bases, and 3 bases stayed unmatched. CDR3 in DNA: TGTGCCATCAGTGAGTCTAGTAGCGGGAGCTCCTACAATGAGCAGTTCTTC. Translation gives CAISESSSGSSYNEQFF.

CDR3 loop: CASSVAWGGETQYF. For the CDR3, the DNA is TGTGCCAGCAGCGTTGCCTGGGGGGGAGAGACCCAGTACTTC. The chain recombines TRBV9 with TRBJ2-5; 7 bases map to TRBD2. The CDR3 consists of 14 residues. Germline V gives CDR1 SGDLS, CDR2 YYNGEE. Trimming took 2 bases from V and 4 from J; bases not matched to a gene: 5.

The genes are TRBV2 and TRBJ2-5; D call uncertain. With 7 bases removed from V and 2 bases from J, the gap between germline ends came to 5 bases. Germline V gene sequence: CDR1 SNHLY, CDR2 FYNNEI. The length of the CDR3 is 11 residues. The CDR3 spells CASIRQETQYF. The CDR3 DNA reads TGTGCCAGCATCAGACAAGAGACCCAGTACTTC. The whole variable domain, filled in from reference TRBV2 and TRBJ2-5, reads EPEVTQTPSHQVTQMGQEVILRCVPISNHLYFYWYRQILGQKVEFLVSFYNNEISEKSEIFDDQFSVERPDGSNFTLKIRSTKLEDSAMYFCASIRQETQYFGPGTRLLVL.

This rearrangement joins TRBV6-1 to TRBJ1-5, with 9 bases matching TRBD1. Germline CDR1 MNHNS, CDR2 SASEGT. This CDR3 has 13 amino acids. The J segment lost 5 bases and the V segment lost 4 bases, leaving 0 bases of the junction unmatched. The CDR3 sequence is CASSGDRDQPQHF. Written as DNA, the CDR3 is TGTGCCAGCAGTGGGGACAGGGATCAGCCCCAGCATTTT.

The CDR3 sequence is CAWSWREKLFF. The CDR3 DNA reads as TGTGCCTGGAGTTGGAGGGAAAAACTGTTTTTT. The chain is built from TRBV30 and TRBJ1-4; D is unresolved. CDR3 length equals 11 residues. Germline loops: CDR1 GTSNPN, CDR2 SVGIG (reference sequence). Trimming cost V 2 bases and J 8 bases, with 6 bases left between them.

V gene TRBV27 combines with J gene TRBJ2-1, with a tentative D call TRBD2 (6 bases). The CDR3 totals 14 residues. V gave up 2 bases and J gave up 6 bases, with 11 bases separating them. The germline V gene has CDR1 MNHEY and CDR2 SMNVEV (reference sequence). The CDR3 protein is CASSLRAGFNEQFF. As DNA, the CDR3 is TGTGCCAGCAGTTTAAGGGCGGGGTTCAATGAGCAGTTCTTC.

V and J are TRBV9 and TRBJ2-7; possibly TRBD2 for D (6 bases). Trimming cost V 0 bases and J 4 bases, with 14 bases left between them. The CDR3 runs 15 residues. CDR1 and CDR2 from the germline V gene are SGDLS and YYNGEE. The CDR3 DNA reads as TGTGCCAGCAGCGTAGTGGGGGGTTCAGGTTACGAGCAGTACTTC. Its protein is CASSVVGGSGYEQYF. Complete variable domain (other parts from reference TRBV9 and TRBJ2-7): DSGVTQTPKHLITATGQRVTLRCSPRSGDLSVYWYQQSLDQGLQFLIQYYNGEERAKGNILERFSAQQFPDLHSELNLSSLELGDSALYFCASSVVGGSGYEQYFGPGTRLTVT.

The gene calls are TRBV6-5 and TRBJ2-7; TRBD2 agrees at 9 bases. Germline CDR1 and CDR2: MNHEY and SVGAGI. The ends lost 4 bases at V and 4 bases at J; junction bases unmatched: 8. The CDR3 length is 15 residues. The CDR3 DNA sequence: TGTGCCAGCAGTTCCCTGCGGGGGGGCGTTTACGAGCAGTACTTC. Translating it yields CASSSLRGGVYEQYF.

The gene calls are TRBV9 and TRBJ2-1, with 13 bases identical to TRBD2. Germline V lookup: CDR1 SGDLS, CDR2 YYNGEE. The V segment lost 4 bases and the J segment 7 bases; nucleotides outside the gene matches: 5. The CDR3 is 15 amino acids. The CDR3 is CASSPRTSGSNEQFF. DNA for the CDR3: TGTGCCAGCAGCCCGAGGACTAGCGGGAGTAATGAGCAGTTCTTC.

This chain joins TRBV2 and TRBJ2-3, with D possibly being TRBD2 (6 bases). CDR3 size: 14 residues. The germline V and J ends were trimmed by 7 bases and 0 bases, with 11 bases remaining between them. CDR1 and CDR2 from the germline V gene are SNHLY and FYNNEI. CDR3 coding DNA: TGTGCCAGCAAGGAGGGCCGAAGCACAGATACGCAGTATTTT. Protein product: CASKEGRSTDTQYF. The complete variable domain, with remaining parts taken from reference TRBV2 and TRBJ2-3, reads EPEVTQTPSHQVTQMGQEVILRCVPISNHLYFYWYRQILGQKVEFLVSFYNNEISEKSEIFDDQFSVERPDGSNFTLKIRSTKLEDSAMYFCASKEGRSTDTQYFGPGTRLTVL.

V gene TRBV4-1 combines with J gene TRBJ1-5, with D perhaps matching TRBD1 (6 bases). Trimming shortened V by 2 bases and J by 0 bases, and 11 bases separated the two germline ends. This CDR3 region has 16 residues. Germline CDR1 MGHRA, CDR2 YSYEKL. The CDR3 DNA sequence: TGCGCCAGCAGCCAACCCACCAGGGGTAGCAATCAGCCCCAGCATTTT. Residues: CASSQPTRGSNQPQHF.